This T cell receptor (beta chain) was sequenced in a study of T cells after yellow fever vaccination. CDR1 is SQVTM, CDR2 ANQGSEA, per germline. This CDR3 region has 12 residues. The V gene lost 2 bases and the J gene lost 4 bases, with 9 bases spanning the gap. Template switching with 5'RACE generated the TCR cDNA and added a universal primer site and UMIs. TCRdb used MiXCR to reprocess the 5' RACE reads, holding one entry per CDR3 protein. The sample contains 40,000 to 55,000 distinct CDR3 sequences, less than 8% of which appear only once. This clonotype was counted between two and nine times. Whole-study results and caveats: In post-booster samples, most primary-vaccination clones reappeared (approximately 95% CD4, roughly 90% CD8). Some clonotypes were seen in both the CD4 and the CD8 compartments. These made up a small share and likely arose from convergent recombination. Peaking faster, on day 5 versus 15, the secondary response was nonetheless weaker.

The receptor comes from a young man who received the YFV17D yellow fever vaccine. The sample consisted of CD8+ T cells not binding an NS4B(214-222) dextramer, sorted from PBMCs, taken 45 days after the first yellow fever vaccination. This chain uses TRBV29-1 with TRBJ2-7, with D maybe TRBD2 (5 bases). The chain's CDR3 is CSVELGEYEQYF. For the CDR3, the DNA is TGCAGCGTTGAACTCGGGGAATACGAGCAGTACTTC.